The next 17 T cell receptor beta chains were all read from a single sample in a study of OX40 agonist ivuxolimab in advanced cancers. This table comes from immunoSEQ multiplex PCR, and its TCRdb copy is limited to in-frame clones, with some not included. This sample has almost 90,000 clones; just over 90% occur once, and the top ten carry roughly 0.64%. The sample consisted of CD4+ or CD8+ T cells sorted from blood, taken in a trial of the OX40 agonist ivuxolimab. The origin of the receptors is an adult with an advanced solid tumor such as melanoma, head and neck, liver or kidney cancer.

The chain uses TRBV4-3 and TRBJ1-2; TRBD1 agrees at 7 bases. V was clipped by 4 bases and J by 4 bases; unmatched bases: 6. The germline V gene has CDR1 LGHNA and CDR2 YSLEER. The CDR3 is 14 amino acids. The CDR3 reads CASSPDRAFYGYTF. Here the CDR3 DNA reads TGCGCCAGCAGCCCTGACAGGGCTTTCTATGGCTACACCTTC.

The CDR3 DNA reads as TGTGCCAGCAGTGAATCAGGGTGGAATGAGCAGTTCTTC. This codes for CASSESGWNEQFF. The gene calls are TRBV25-1 and TRBJ2-1, with a weak D call TRBD1 (5 bases). CDR3 length: 13 amino acids. Trimming removed 1 base from V and 7 bases from J, with 8 bases in between. Germline CDR1 MGHDK, CDR2 SYGVNS.

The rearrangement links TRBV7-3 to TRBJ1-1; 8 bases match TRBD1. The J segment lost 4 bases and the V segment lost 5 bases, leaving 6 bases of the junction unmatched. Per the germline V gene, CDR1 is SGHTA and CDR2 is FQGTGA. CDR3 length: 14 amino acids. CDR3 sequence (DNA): TGTGCCAGCAGCGAACAGGGGGGGATCACTGAAGCTTTCTTT. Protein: CASSEQGGITEAFF.

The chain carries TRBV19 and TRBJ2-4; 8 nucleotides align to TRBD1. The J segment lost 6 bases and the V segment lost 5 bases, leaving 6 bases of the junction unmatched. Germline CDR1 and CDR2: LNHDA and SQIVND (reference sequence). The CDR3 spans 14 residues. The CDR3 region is CASSPTGAGNIQYF. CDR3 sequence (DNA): TGTGCCAGTAGTCCGACAGGGGCCGGAAACATTCAGTACTTC.

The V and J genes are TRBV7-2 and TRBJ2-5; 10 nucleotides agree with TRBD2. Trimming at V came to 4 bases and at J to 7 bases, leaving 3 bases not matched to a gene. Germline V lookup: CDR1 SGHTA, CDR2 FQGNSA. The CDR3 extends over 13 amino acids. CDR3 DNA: TGTGCCAGCAGCTGGACTAGCGGCCCGACCCAGTACTTC. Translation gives CASSWTSGPTQYF.

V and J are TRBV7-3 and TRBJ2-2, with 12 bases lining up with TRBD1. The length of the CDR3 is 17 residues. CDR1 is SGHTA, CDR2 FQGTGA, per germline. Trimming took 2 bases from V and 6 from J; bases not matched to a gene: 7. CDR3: CASSLAGTGGLPGELFF. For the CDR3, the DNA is TGTGCCAGCAGCTTAGCGGGGACAGGGGGCCTACCCGGGGAGCTGTTTTTT.

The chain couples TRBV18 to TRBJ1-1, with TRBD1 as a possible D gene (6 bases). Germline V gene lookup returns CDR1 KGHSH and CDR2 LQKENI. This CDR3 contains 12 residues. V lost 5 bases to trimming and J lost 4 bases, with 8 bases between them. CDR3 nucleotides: TGTGCCAGCTCAGGGGGGGCCACTGAAGCTTTCTTT. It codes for CASSGGATEAFF.

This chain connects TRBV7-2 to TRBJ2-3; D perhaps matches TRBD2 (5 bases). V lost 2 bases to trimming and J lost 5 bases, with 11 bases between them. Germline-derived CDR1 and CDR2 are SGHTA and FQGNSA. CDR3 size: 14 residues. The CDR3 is CASSLWQAGDTQYF. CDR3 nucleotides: TGTGCCAGCAGCTTATGGCAGGCGGGAGATACGCAGTATTTT. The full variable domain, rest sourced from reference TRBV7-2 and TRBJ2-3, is GAGVSQSPSNKVTEKGKDVELRCDPISGHTALYWYRQSLGQGLEFLIYFQGNSAPDKSGLPSDRFSAERTGGSVSTLTIQRTQQEDSAVYLCASSLWQAGDTQYFGPGTRLTVL.

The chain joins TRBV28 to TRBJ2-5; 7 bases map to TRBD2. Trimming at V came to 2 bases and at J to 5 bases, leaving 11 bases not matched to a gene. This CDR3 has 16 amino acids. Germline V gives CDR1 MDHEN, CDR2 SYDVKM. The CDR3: CASSLGSGGGEETQYF. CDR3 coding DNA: TGTGCCAGCAGTTTAGGGTCTGGGGGGGGTGAGGAGACCCAGTACTTC. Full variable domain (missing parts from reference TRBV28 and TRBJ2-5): DVKVTQSSRYLVKRTGEKVFLECVQDMDHENMFWYRQDPGLGLRLIYFSYDVKMKEKGDIPEGYSVSREKKERFSLILESASTNQTSMYLCASSLGSGGGEETQYFGPGTRLLVL.

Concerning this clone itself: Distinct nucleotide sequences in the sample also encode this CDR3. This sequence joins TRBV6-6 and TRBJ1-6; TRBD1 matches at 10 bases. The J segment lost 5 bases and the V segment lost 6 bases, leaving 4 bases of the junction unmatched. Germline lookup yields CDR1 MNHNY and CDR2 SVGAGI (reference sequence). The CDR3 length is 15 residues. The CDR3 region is CASSRGTGDNSPLHF. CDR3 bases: TGTGCCAGCAGCCGAGGGACAGGGGATAATTCACCCCTCCACTTT.

CDR3 nucleotide sequence: TGTGCCAGCAGAAGAGGGGGGCCGACCTACGAGCAGTACTTC. Its translation: CASRRGGPTYEQYF. The rearrangement links TRBV6-5 to TRBJ2-7; TRBD1 or TRBD2 may be the D gene (6 bases each). The CDR3 loop spans 14 amino acids. Germline CDR1 is MNHEY and CDR2 is SVGAGI. The ends were cut back, 6 bases at V and 2 bases at J, with 14 bases in the middle.

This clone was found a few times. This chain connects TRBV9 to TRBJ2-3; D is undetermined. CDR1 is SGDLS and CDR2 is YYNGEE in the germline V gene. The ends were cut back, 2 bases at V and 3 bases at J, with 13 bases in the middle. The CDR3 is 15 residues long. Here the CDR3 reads CASSVTALGTDTQYF. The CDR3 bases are TGTGCCAGCAGCGTGACGGCCTTGGGAACAGATACGCAGTATTTT.

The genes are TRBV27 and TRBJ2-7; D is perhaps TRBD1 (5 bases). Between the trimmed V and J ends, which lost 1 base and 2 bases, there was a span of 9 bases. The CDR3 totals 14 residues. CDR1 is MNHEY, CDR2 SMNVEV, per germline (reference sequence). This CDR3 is CASSLFGQAYEQYF. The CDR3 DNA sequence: TGTGCCAGCAGTTTATTTGGACAAGCCTACGAGCAGTACTTC.

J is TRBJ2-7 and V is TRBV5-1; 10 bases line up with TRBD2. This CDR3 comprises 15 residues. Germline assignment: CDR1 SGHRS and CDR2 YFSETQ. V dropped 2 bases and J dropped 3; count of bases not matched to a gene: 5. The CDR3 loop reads CASSLAGGISYEQYF. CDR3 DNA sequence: TGCGCCAGCAGCTTAGCGGGGGGGATAAGCTACGAGCAGTACTTC.

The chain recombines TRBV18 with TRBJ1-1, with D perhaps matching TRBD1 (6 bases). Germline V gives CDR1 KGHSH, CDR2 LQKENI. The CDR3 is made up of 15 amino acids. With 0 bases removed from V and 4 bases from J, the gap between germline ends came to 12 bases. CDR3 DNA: TGTGCCAGCTCACCACCAGCAGGGGATTTCACTGAAGCTTTCTTT. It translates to CASSPPAGDFTEAFF.

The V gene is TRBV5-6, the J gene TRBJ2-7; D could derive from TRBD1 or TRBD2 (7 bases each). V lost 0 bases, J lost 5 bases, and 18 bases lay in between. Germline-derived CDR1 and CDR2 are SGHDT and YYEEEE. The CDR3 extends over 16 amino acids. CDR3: CASSLGGRGRPDEQYF. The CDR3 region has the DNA TGTGCCAGCAGCTTGGGAGGGAGGGGGCGCCCGGACGAGCAGTACTTC.

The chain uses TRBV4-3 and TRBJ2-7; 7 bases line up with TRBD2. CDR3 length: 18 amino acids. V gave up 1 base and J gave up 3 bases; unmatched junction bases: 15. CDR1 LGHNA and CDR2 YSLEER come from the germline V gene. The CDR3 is CASSQGVGGSGGVYEQYF. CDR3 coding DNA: TGCGCCAGCAGCCAAGGGGTTGGGGGATCGGGAGGAGTCTACGAGCAGTACTTC.